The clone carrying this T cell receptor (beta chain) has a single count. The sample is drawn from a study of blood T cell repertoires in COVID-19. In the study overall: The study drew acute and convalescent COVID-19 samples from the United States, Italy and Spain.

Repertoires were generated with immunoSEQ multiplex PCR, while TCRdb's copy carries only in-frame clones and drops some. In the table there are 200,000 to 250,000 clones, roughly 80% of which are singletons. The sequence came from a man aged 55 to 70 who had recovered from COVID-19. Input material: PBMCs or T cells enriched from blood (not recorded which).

CDR3 nucleotides: TGTGCCAGCAGCTTAGGCCGGACAGGGGGAGATGAGCAGTTCTTC. Residues: CASSLGRTGGDEQFF. The V gene is TRBV11-3, the J gene TRBJ2-1; 10 bases fit TRBD1. Germline lookup yields CDR1 SGHNT and CDR2 YENEEA. J lost 8 bases, V lost 1 base, and 5 bases had no gene match. CDR3 length: 15 residues.